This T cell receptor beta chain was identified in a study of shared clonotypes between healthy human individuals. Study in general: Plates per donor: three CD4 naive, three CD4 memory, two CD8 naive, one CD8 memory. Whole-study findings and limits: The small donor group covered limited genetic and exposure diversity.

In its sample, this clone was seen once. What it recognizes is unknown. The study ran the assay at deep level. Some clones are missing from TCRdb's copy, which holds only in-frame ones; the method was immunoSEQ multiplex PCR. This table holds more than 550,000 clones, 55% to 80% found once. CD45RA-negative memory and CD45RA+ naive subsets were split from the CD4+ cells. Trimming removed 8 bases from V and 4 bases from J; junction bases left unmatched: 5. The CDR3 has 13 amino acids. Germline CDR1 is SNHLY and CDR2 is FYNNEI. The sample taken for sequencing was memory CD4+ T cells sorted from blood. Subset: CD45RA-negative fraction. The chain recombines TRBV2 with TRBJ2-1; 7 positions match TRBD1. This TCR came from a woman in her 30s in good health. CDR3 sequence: CASGGQSYNEQFF. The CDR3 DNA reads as TGTGCCAGCGGGGGACAGAGTTACAATGAGCAGTTCTTC.